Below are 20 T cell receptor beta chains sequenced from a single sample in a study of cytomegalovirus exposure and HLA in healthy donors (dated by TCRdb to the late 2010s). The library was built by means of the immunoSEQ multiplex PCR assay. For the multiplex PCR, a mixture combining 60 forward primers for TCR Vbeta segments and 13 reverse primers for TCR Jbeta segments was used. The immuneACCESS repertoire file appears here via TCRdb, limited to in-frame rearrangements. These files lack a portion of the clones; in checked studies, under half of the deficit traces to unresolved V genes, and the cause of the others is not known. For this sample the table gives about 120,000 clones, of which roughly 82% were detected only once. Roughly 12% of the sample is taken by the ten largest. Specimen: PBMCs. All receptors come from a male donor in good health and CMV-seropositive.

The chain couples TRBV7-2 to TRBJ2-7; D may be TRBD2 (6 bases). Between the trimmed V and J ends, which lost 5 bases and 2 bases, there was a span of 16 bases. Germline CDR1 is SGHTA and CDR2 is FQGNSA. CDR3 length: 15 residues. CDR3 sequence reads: CASSPNSGTPYEQYF. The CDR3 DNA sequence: TGTGCCAGCAGCCCGAATTCCGGGACTCCCTACGAGCAGTACTTC.

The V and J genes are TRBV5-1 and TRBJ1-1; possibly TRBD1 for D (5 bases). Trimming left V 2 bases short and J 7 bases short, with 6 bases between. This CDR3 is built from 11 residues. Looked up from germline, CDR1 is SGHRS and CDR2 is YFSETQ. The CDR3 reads CASSFGGEAFF. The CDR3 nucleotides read TGCGCCAGCAGCTTCGGGGGTGAAGCTTTCTTT. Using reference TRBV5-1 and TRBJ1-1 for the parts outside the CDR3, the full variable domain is KAGVTQTPRYLIKTRGQQVTLSCSPISGHRSVSWYQQTPGQGLQFLFEYFSETQRNKGNFPGRFSGRQFSNSRSEMNVSTLELGDSALYLCASSFGGEAFFGQGTRLTVV.

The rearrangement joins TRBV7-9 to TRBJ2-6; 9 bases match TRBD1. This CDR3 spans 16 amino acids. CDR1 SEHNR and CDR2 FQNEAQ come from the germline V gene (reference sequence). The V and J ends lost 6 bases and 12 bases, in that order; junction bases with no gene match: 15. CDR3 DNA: TGTGCCAGCAGGAAAACAGGGGGCGACCCCTCTCCCGTCCTGACTTTC. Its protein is CASRKTGGDPSPVLTF.

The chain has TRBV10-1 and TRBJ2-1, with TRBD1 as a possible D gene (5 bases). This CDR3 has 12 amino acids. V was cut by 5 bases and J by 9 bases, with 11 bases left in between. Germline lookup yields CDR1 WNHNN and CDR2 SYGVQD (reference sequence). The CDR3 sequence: CASSKTVGEQFF. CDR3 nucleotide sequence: TGCGCCAGCAGTAAGACAGTTGGTGAGCAGTTCTTC.

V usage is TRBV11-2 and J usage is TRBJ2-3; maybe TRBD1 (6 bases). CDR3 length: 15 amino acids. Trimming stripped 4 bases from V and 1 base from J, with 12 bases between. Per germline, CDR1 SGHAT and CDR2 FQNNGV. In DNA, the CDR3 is TGTGCCAGCAGCTCATCGGCAGGGGGCACAGATACGCAGTATTTT. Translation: CASSSSAGGTDTQYF.

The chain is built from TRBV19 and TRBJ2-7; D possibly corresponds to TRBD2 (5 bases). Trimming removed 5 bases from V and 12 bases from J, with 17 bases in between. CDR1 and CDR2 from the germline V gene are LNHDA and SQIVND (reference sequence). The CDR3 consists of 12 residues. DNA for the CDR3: TGTGCCAGTAGTCTACGGACTGGCTGGCTGTACTTC. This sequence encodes CASSLRTGWLYF.

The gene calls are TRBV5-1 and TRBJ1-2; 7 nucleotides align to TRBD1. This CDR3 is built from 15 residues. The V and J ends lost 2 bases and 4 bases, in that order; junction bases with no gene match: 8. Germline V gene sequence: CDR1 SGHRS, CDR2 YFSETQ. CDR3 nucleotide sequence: TGCGCCAGCAGCTTTTTCCAGGGGGAAGGCTATGGCTACACCTTC. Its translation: CASSFFQGEGYGYTF.

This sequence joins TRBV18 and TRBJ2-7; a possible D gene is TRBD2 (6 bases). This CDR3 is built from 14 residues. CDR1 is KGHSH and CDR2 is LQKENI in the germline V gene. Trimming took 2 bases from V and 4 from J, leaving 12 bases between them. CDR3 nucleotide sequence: TGTGCCAGCTCACCAGGGCCGCGGGGTTACGAGCAGTACTTC. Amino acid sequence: CASSPGPRGYEQYF.

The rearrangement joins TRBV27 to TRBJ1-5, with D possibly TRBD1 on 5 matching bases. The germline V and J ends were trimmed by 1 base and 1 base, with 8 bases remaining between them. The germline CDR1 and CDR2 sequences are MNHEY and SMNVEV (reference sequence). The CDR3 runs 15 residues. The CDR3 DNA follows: TGTGCCAGCAGTTTATGGGGCAACAGCAATCAGCCCCAGCATTTT. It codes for CASSLWGNSNQPQHF.

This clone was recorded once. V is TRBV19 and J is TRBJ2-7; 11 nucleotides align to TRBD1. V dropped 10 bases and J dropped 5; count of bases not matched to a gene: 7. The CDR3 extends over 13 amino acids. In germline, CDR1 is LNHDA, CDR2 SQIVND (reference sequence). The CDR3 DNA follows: TGTGCCACCTGGGACAGGGGGTTCAACGAGCAGTACTTC. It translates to CATWDRGFNEQYF.

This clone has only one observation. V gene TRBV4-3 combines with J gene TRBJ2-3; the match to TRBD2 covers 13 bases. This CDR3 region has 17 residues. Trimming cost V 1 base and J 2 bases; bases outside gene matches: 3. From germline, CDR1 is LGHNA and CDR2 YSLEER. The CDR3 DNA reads TGCGCCAGCAGCCAAGGAACTAGCGGGAGGGTCACAGATACGCAGTATTTT. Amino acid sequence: CASSQGTSGRVTDTQYF.

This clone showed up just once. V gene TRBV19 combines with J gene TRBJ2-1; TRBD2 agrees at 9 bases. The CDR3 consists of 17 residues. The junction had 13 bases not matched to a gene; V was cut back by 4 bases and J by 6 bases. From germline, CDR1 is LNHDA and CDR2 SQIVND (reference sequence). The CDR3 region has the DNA TGTGCCAGTAGTACCCCCAATTGGCGGGAGGGCCCCAATGAGCAGTTCTTC. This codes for CASSTPNWREGPNEQFF.

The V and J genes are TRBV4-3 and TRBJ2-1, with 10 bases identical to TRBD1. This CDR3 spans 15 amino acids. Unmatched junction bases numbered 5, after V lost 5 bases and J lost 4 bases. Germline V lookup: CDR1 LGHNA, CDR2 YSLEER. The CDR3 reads CASSSGTGVYNEQFF. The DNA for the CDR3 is TGCGCCAGCAGCTCCGGGACAGGGGTATACAATGAGCAGTTCTTC.

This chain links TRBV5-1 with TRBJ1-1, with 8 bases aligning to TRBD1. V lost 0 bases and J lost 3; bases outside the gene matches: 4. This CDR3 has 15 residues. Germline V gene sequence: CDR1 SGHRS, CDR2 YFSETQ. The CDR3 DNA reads TGCGCCAGCAGCTTGGATGGACAGGGCCACACTGAAGCTTTCTTT. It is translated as CASSLDGQGHTEAFF.

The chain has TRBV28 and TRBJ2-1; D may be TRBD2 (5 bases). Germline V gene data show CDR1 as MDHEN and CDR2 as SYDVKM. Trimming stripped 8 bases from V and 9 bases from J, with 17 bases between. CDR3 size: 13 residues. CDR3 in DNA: TGTGCCAGCCGGGGAGTAGAAACACCTGAGCAGTTCTTC. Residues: CASRGVETPEQFF.

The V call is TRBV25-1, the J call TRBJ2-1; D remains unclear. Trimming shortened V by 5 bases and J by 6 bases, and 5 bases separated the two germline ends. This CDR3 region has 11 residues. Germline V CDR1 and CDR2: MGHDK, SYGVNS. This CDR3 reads CASSPGNEQFF. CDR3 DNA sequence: TGTGCCAGCAGTCCGGGCAATGAGCAGTTCTTC.

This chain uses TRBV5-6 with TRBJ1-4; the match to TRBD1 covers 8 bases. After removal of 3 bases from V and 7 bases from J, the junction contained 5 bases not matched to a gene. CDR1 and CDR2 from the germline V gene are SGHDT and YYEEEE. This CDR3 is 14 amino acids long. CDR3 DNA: TGTGCCAGCAGCTCCCCCGGACAGGGTGAAAAACTGTTTTTT. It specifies CASSSPGQGEKLFF.

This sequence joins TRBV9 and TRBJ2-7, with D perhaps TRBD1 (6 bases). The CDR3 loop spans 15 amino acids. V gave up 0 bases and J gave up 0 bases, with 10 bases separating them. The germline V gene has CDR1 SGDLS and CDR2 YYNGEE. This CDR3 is CASSVGGGNSYEQYF. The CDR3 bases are TGTGCCAGCAGCGTAGGAGGGGGAAACTCCTACGAGCAGTACTTC.

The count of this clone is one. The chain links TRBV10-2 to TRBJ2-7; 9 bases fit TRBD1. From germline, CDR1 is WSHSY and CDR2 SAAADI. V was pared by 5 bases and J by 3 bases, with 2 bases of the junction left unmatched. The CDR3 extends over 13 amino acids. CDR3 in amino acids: CASSMTGGYEQYF. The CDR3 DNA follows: TGCGCCAGCAGTATGACAGGGGGCTACGAGCAGTACTTC.

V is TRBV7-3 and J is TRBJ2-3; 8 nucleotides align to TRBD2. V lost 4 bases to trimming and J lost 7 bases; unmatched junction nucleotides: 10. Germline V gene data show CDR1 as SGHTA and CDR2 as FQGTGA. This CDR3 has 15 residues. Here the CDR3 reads CASSSGLAAFHTQYF. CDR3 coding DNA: TGTGCCAGCAGCTCCGGACTAGCTGCCTTTCATACGCAGTATTTT. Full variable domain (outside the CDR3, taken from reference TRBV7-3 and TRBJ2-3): GAGVSQTPSNKVTEKGKYVELRCDPISGHTALYWYRQSLGQGPEFLIYFQGTGAADDSGLPNDRFFAVRPEGSVSTLKIQRTERGDSAVYLCASSSGLAAFHTQYFGPGTRLTVL.